The clone carrying this TCR beta chain was seen a single time. The data derive from a study of shared clonotypes between healthy human individuals. The V gene's germline CDR1 is MNHNS and CDR2 SASEGT. This CDR3 has 15 amino acids. V was cut by 5 bases and J by 6 bases, with 18 bases left in between. The assay was immunoSEQ multiplex PCR, and TCRdb's table has in-frame clones only and misses some. The top ten clones hold approximately 0.13% of a sample with around 2,000,000 clones, 85% to 95% of them seen once. The genes are TRBV6-1 and TRBJ2-3; D remains unclear. The clonotype comes from a man between 18 and 29 years old in good health. Source material: naive CD4+ T cells sorted from blood. Subset defined: CD45RA+ positively selected. Here the CDR3 reads CASSWNTASRDTQYF. CDR3 DNA sequence: TGTGCCAGCAGTTGGAATACGGCAAGCCGGGATACGCAGTATTTT.